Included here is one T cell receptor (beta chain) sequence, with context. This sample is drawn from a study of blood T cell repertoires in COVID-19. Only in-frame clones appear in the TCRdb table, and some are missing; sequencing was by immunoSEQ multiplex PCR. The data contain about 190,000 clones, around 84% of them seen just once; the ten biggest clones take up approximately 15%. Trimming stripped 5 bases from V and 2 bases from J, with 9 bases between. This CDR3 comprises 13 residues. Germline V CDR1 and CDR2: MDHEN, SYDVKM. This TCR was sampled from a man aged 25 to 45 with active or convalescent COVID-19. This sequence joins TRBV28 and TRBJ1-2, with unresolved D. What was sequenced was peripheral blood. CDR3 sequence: CASSTTGNYGYTF. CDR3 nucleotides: TGTGCCAGCAGTACCACGGGAAACTATGGCTACACCTTC.